Listed below are T cell receptor beta chains from one sample, sequenced in a study of CD8 T cells in Susac syndrome. TCRdb independently ran MiXCR on the immunoSEQ multiplex PCR reads; one entry per CDR3 protein. The repertoire holds about 190,000 distinct CDR3 sequences, approximately 93% seen once, with 0.095% to 0.12% in the top ten. The sequenced sample consisted of CD4+ T cells from PBMCs. All receptors derive from a human donor in good health. Each CDR3 is given with its conserved first and last residue. D genes are given only for firm matches. The listing skips clone size in some rows; elsewhere it reads once, few, many or a size class.

TRBV9	NA	TRBJ2-5	TRBD1	14	CASSVSTGEETQYF	TGTGCCAGCAGCGTTTCGACAGGGGAAGAGACCCAGTACTTC
TRBV12-3/TRBV12-4	NA	TRBJ2-1	NA	12	CASRTTPIEQFF	TGTGCCAGCAGGACGACCCCGATTGAGCAGTTCTTC
TRBV29-1	NA	TRBJ1-2	NA	14	CSVEDRGLNYGYTF	TGCAGCGTTGAAGATCGAGGACTTAACTATGGCTACACCTTC
TRBV7-9	NA	TRBJ1-5	TRBD1	17	CASSLARTGEGNQPQHF	TGTGCCAGCAGCTTAGCTCGGACAGGGGAAGGCAATCAGCCCCAGCATTTT
TRBV2	NA	TRBJ2-3	TRBD2	14	CASSRRGGEDTQYF	TGTGCCAGCAGCCGGCGGGGGGGCGAAGATACGCAGTATTTT
TRBV19	NA	TRBJ2-7	NA	13	CASSTTFPGEQYF	TGTGCCAGTAGCACGACCTTCCCGGGGGAGCAGTACTTC
TRBV27	NA	TRBJ1-1	NA	14	CASSGVGGYTEAFF	TGTGCCAGCAGTGGCGTTGGGGGCTACACTGAAGCTTTCTTT
TRBV28	NA	TRBJ1-2	NA	14	CASSSQPGNYGYTF	TGTGCCAGCAGTTCCCAACCAGGGAACTATGGCTACACCTTC
TRBV7-2	NA	TRBJ2-1	TRBD1	16	CASSTTQGWSYNEQFF	TGTGCCAGCAGCACCACACAGGGGTGGTCCTACAATGAGCAGTTCTTC
TRBV12-3/TRBV12-4	NA	TRBJ1-6	NA	15	CASSFGRAGNSPLHF	TGTGCCAGCAGTTTTGGCAGGGCGGGCAATTCCCCCCTCCACTTT
TRBV4-2	once	TRBJ1-2	TRBD1	15	CASSQGQGSVPGYTF	TGTGCCAGCAGCCAAGGACAGGGTTCGGTGCCTGGCTACACCTTC
TRBV9	once	TRBJ2-2	NA	15	CASSPQTGGTGELFF	TGTGCCAGCAGCCCCCAGACCGGGGGAACCGGGGAGCTGTTTTTT
TRBV20-1	NA	TRBJ2-5	TRBD2	14	CSATGTTPSETQYF	TGCAGTGCTACCGGGACTACACCTTCTGAGACCCAGTACTTC
TRBV6-5	NA	TRBJ2-5	NA	14	CASSYGGDLGSQYF	TGTGCCAGCAGTTACGGTGGGGACCTCGGAAGCCAGTACTTC
TRBV6-2/TRBV6-3	NA	TRBJ2-1	NA	15	CASSPRLSSYNEQFF	TGTGCCAGCAGTCCTCGGCTGAGCTCCTACAATGAGCAGTTCTTC
TRBV7-9	once	TRBJ2-1	TRBD2	16	CASSLAGTSGGNEQFF	TGTGCCAGCAGCTTAGCGGGAACTAGCGGGGGGAATGAGCAGTTCTTC
TRBV5-1	NA	TRBJ1-5	TRBD1	18	CASSPGQGGPHGNQPQHF	TGCGCCAGCAGCCCGGGACAGGGGGGCCCTCACGGCAATCAGCCCCAGCATTTT
TRBV5-1	NA	TRBJ1-2	TRBD1	15	CASSLSGQGFYGYTF	TGCGCCAGCAGCTTGTCGGGACAGGGGTTCTATGGCTACACCTTC
TRBV28	NA	TRBJ2-5	TRBD1	15	CASSLYPTGEETQYF	TGTGCCAGCAGTCTATACCCGACAGGGGAAGAGACCCAGTACTTC
TRBV3-1	NA	TRBJ2-7	NA	13	CASSQDRGDEQYF	TGTGCCAGCAGCCAAGACAGGGGGGACGAGCAGTACTTC
TRBV7-9	few	TRBJ1-4	NA	14	CASSLGGAGEKLFF	TGTGCCAGCAGCTTAGGGGGCGCCGGAGAAAAACTGTTTTTT
TRBV12-3/TRBV12-4	NA	TRBJ1-5	TRBD1	14	CASSPGQANQPQHF	TGTGCCAGCAGCCCCGGACAGGCCAATCAGCCCCAGCATTTT
TRBV5-6	NA	TRBJ2-1	TRBD2	15	CASSQGLATYNEQFF	TGTGCCAGCAGCCAGGGACTAGCGACCTACAATGAGCAGTTCTTC
TRBV20-1	NA	TRBJ2-5	NA	11	CSAAKQETQYF	TGCAGTGCTGCAAAGCAAGAGACCCAGTACTTC
TRBV28	once	TRBJ1-5	NA	13	CASSYLGNQPQHF	TGTGCCAGCAGTTACTTGGGCAATCAGCCCCAGCATTTT
TRBV7-3	once	TRBJ2-6	NA	15	CASSLGTTGANVLTF	TGTGCCAGCAGCTTAGGGACAACCGGGGCCAACGTCCTGACTTTC
TRBV7-2	NA	TRBJ2-3	NA	14	CASSRTGPTDTQYF	TGTGCCAGCAGCCGGACGGGGCCCACAGATACGCAGTATTTT
TRBV3-1	NA	TRBJ2-1	NA	17	CASSRSLGTYMRNEQFF	TGTGCCAGCAGTCGTTCACTCGGGACTTACATGCGTAATGAGCAGTTCTTC
TRBV6-1	once	TRBJ1-5	NA	15	CASSETTRPKRTQHF	TGTGCCAGCAGTGAAACCACCCGGCCCAAGCGGACCCAGCATTTT
TRBV29-1	NA	TRBJ1-1	TRBD1	13	CSARQGPFSEAFF	TGCAGCGCCCGACAGGGGCCGTTTTCTGAAGCTTTCTTT
TRBV29-1	NA	TRBJ2-5	NA	15	CSVERASAIQETQYF	TGCAGCGTTGAACGGGCTAGCGCAATTCAAGAGACCCAGTACTTC
TRBV12-3/TRBV12-4	NA	TRBJ2-1	TRBD1	15	CASSPTTNRGDEQFF	TGTGCCAGCAGCCCGACAACGAACAGGGGGGATGAGCAGTTCTTC
TRBV7-7	NA	TRBJ2-5	NA	13	CASSFGLVETQYF	TGTGCTAGCAGCTTTGGCCTGGTGGAGACCCAGTACTTC
TRBV5-1	NA	TRBJ2-5	NA	14	CASTKTASQETQYF	TGCGCCAGCACCAAGACAGCTTCTCAAGAGACCCAGTACTTC
TRBV7-2	few	TRBJ2-2	NA	11	CASSFPGELFF	TGTGCCAGCAGCTTCCCCGGGGAGCTGTTTTTT
TRBV6-5	NA	TRBJ2-4	TRBD1	15	CASRSRQGARDIQYF	TGTGCCAGCAGATCCAGACAGGGGGCGAGGGACATTCAGTACTTC
TRBV5-1	NA	TRBJ2-1	TRBD1	15	CASSLEGAPLNEQFF	TGCGCCAGCAGCTTGGAGGGGGCCCCCCTCAATGAGCAGTTCTTC
TRBV11-1	once	TRBJ1-1	NA	15	CASSPGGGMNTEAFF	TGTGCCAGCAGCCCCGGGGGGGGCATGAACACTGAAGCTTTCTTT
TRBV19	NA	TRBJ1-1	NA	14	CASNPPGMDTEAFF	TGTGCCAGTAACCCTCCAGGGATGGACACTGAAGCTTTCTTT
TRBV12-3/TRBV12-4	NA	TRBJ1-1	NA	14	CASSSRQTNTEAFF	TGTGCCAGCAGTTCTCGACAGACGAACACTGAAGCTTTCTTT
TRBV11-2	NA	TRBJ2-2	NA	13	CASSLRSTGELFF	TGTGCCAGCAGCTTAAGGTCCACCGGGGAGCTGTTTTTT
TRBV5-1	NA	TRBJ1-5	TRBD1	15	CASRRTGGADQPQHF	TGCGCCAGCAGAAGGACAGGGGGCGCGGATCAGCCCCAGCATTTT
TRBV7-2	NA	TRBJ1-5	NA	15	CASSLGEHSNQPQHF	TGTGCCAGCAGCTTGGGAGAGCATAGCAATCAGCCCCAGCATTTT
TRBV5-4	NA	TRBJ2-1	TRBD1	15	CASRPIDRGLGEQFF	TGTGCCAGCAGACCGATTGACAGGGGGCTGGGTGAGCAGTTCTTC
TRBV5-1	NA	TRBJ2-5	NA	15	CASSLSPRGQETQYF	TGCGCCAGCAGCTTGTCCCCGAGGGGCCAAGAGACCCAGTACTTC
TRBV7-9	NA	TRBJ2-3	NA	13	CASSRPGTDTQYF	TGTGCCAGCAGCCGCCCGGGCACAGATACGCAGTATTTT
TRBV2	NA	TRBJ1-4	TRBD1	14	CASSLGQGEEKLFF	TGTGCCAGCAGCTTGGGACAGGGGGAGGAAAAACTGTTTTTT
TRBV7-6	NA	TRBJ2-7	TRBD2	15	CASSLSGGGSYEQYF	TGTGCCAGCAGTTTAAGCGGGGGGGGAAGCTACGAGCAGTACTTC
TRBV20-1	NA	TRBJ2-5	NA	13	CSARAGPKETQYF	TGCAGTGCTAGAGCGGGACCCAAAGAGACCCAGTACTTC
TRBV29-1	once	TRBJ1-4	TRBD1	16	CSVTGAKGMANEKLFF	TGCAGCGTGACAGGGGCCAAGGGGATGGCTAATGAAAAACTGTTTTTT
TRBV20-1	NA	TRBJ1-5	NA	13	CSARETPAQPQHF	TGCAGTGCTAGAGAAACTCCAGCTCAGCCCCAGCATTTT
TRBV5-1	NA	TRBJ2-5	TRBD2	14	CASSPLAGEETQYF	TGCGCCAGCAGCCCACTAGCGGGGGAAGAGACCCAGTACTTC
TRBV20-1	NA	TRBJ2-1	NA	14	CSARVLASYNEQFF	TGCAGTGCTAGAGTCCTGGCCTCCTACAATGAGCAGTTCTTC
TRBV7-3	NA	TRBJ2-3	NA	13	CASSMGGPDTQYF	TGTGCCAGCAGCATGGGGGGGCCAGATACGCAGTATTTT
TRBV5-1	NA	TRBJ2-7	NA	15	CASSLLGGELYEQYF	TGCGCCAGCAGCTTACTCGGTGGGGAGCTCTACGAGCAGTACTTC
TRBV7-2	NA	TRBJ2-5	NA	15	CASIFLPRGQETQYF	TGTGCCAGCATCTTCCTACCGCGGGGACAAGAGACCCAGTACTTC